These 10 T cell receptor beta chains share one sample of origin, sequenced in a study of CD8+CD57+ T cells in acquired aplastic anemia. Whoever was chosen for sequencing had shown CD8+CD57+ cell expansion by flow cytometry. Investigators profiled TCR beta VDJ and CDR3 from genomic DNA template. TCRdb used MiXCR to reprocess the reads, holding one entry per CDR3 protein. The sample holds about 180,000 distinct CDR3 sequences, approximately 48% seen once. The specimen sequenced was sorted CD4+, CD8+, or CD8+CD57+ T cells (not recorded which) from PBMCs. These receptors came from a human donor with aplastic anemia.

The genes are TRBV24-1 and TRBJ2-4; 7 bases map to TRBD2. CDR1 is KGHDR, CDR2 SFDVKD, per germline. The CDR3 consists of 15 residues. V lost 3 bases and J lost 1; bases outside the gene matches: 2. CDR3 loop: CATSDRGEAKNIQYF. CDR3 DNA: TGTGCCACCAGTGATCGGGGGGAGGCCAAAAACATTCAGTACTTC.

The sample holds many counts of this clonotype. For the CDR3, the DNA is TGCAGTGCTGATTTAAGGGTGAGGGGGTATGGCTACACCTTC. The encoded protein is CSADLRVRGYGYTF. The chain links TRBV20-1 to TRBJ1-2, with a weak D call TRBD1 (6 bases). The length of the CDR3 is 14 residues. V lost 5 bases, J lost 5 bases, and 18 bases lay in between. In germline, CDR1 is DFQATT, CDR2 SNEGSKA (reference sequence).

This clonotype was seen many times. The chain is built from TRBV3-1 and TRBJ1-6, with D possibly being TRBD1 (6 bases). Germline V gene lookup returns CDR1 LGHDT and CDR2 YNNKEL (reference sequence). CDR3 length: 15 residues. Trimming took off 2 bases at V and 8 bases at J, with 13 bases between the two ends. CDR3 protein: CASSQPTGTHSPLHF. CDR3 DNA: TGTGCCAGCAGCCAACCTACAGGGACCCATTCACCCCTCCACTTT.

This chain uses TRBV19 with TRBJ2-7, with D tentatively TRBD2 (7 bases). The V end lost 1 base, the J end lost 5 bases, and 12 bases lay between the germline ends. This CDR3 is built from 14 residues. The germline gives CDR1 LNHDA, CDR2 SQIVND (reference sequence). The CDR3 region is CASSIVGGPHEQYF. The CDR3 DNA reads as TGTGCCAGTAGTATAGTGGGGGGGCCCCACGAGCAGTACTTC.

This clonotype showed up just a few times. The CDR3 protein is CASSRAASGGRGYGYTF. CDR3 nucleotides: TGTGCCAGCAGTAGAGCCGCGAGTGGGGGGCGAGGGTATGGCTACACCTTC. The chain uses TRBV27 and TRBJ1-2; D may be TRBD1 (6 bases). The CDR3 runs 17 residues. Germline V gene sequence: CDR1 MNHEY, CDR2 SMNVEV (reference sequence). V dropped 5 bases and J dropped 5 bases, with 24 bases sitting between them.

The chain has TRBV9 and TRBJ1-2; 9 bases match TRBD1. The V gene end was trimmed by 5 bases and the J gene end by 8 bases; junction bases not matched to a gene: 10. The CDR3 runs 14 residues. Germline CDR1 reads SGDLS; CDR2 reads YYNGEE. CDR3 protein: CASRLLTGGSGYTF. The CDR3 region has the DNA TGTGCCAGCAGGTTACTAACAGGGGGCTCCGGCTACACCTTC.

In its sample, this clonotype was seen a few times. This chain links TRBV15 with TRBJ1-6; D remains ambiguous. This CDR3 is 14 amino acids long. The V and J ends lost 2 bases and 8 bases respectively, with 10 bases between them. The germline CDR1 and CDR2 sequences are LNHNV and YYDKDF (reference sequence). The CDR3 reads CATSRPRADSPLHF. The CDR3 DNA reads as TGTGCCACCAGCAGACCTCGCGCGGATTCACCCCTCCACTTT.

The chain employs TRBV6-1 and TRBJ2-3, with 10 bases fitting TRBD1. This CDR3 has 14 residues. The junction had 7 bases not matched to a gene; V was cut back by 5 bases and J by 8 bases. In germline, CDR1 is MNHNS, CDR2 SASEGT. The CDR3 protein is CASSRQGADGTQYF. DNA of the CDR3: TGTGCCAGCAGTCGACAGGGGGCGGACGGTACGCAGTATTTT.

Concerning this clonotype: This may arise from a read error, as a much more abundant clone is one base away. The V call is TRBV12-3 or TRBV12-4, the J call TRBJ2-3; D is unclear. With the DNA end fitting TRBJ1-5 better, the J assignment may be wrong. This CDR3 spans 14 amino acids. CDR3 region: CASSFGKSTDTQHF. The CDR3 bases are TGTGCCAGCAGTTTTGGGAAGTCCACAGATACGCAGCATTTT.

Concerning this clonotype: A much larger clone sits a single nucleotide away, making a read error possible. The chain joins TRBV5-4 to TRBJ2-3; D may be TRBD1 (5 bases). The assigned J gene may be wrong: the sequence end matches TRBJ1-5 better. Germline loops: CDR1 SGHNT, CDR2 YYREEE (reference sequence). The length of the CDR3 is 18 residues. The CDR3 nucleotides read TGTGCCAGCAGCTTGGCGGCGCTAGCGGGGGGTAGCACAGATACGCAGCATTTT. Encoded protein: CASSLAALAGGSTDTQHF.